The 23 T cell receptor beta chains given below trace back to one sample, sequenced in a study of blood T cell repertoires in COVID-19 (TCRdb year 2020). Library preparation used the immunoSEQ multiplex PCR assay. TCRdb re-hosts the immuneACCESS table, in-frame sequences only. Its copies lack some clones; in the studies checked, an unresolved V gene accounts for under half of them, and the cause for the rest is not known. This sample comprises 77,000 or so clones, around 83% of them detected only once. 5.1% of the sample goes to the ten largest clones. The sequenced sample was peripheral blood. These receptors all come from a man at least 80 years old with acute or convalescent COVID-19.

The chain employs TRBV9 and TRBJ1-1; 10 bases line up with TRBD1. Germline loops: CDR1 SGDLS, CDR2 YYNGEE. After removal of 0 bases from V and 6 bases from J, the junction contained 2 bases not matched to a gene. This CDR3 has 14 amino acids. The CDR3 spells CASSVEGTGAEAFF. As DNA, the CDR3 is TGTGCCAGCAGCGTAGAAGGGACAGGGGCTGAAGCTTTCTTT.

This clone was picked up one time. In DNA form, the CDR3 reads TGTGCCAGCAGTTCATCCTTAGACAGGGGGCTGGTGTATTTT. This codes for CASSSSLDRGLVYF. The V call is TRBV6-2 or TRBV6-3, the J call TRBJ2-3; 10 nucleotides match TRBD1. The CDR3 consists of 14 residues. The V segment lost 4 bases and the J segment 14 bases; nucleotides outside the gene matches: 12. CDR1 is MNHEY and CDR2 is SVGEGT in the germline V gene.

CDR3 residues: CASSQDNMNTEAFF. Written as DNA, the CDR3 is TGTGCCAGCAGCCAAGATAATATGAACACTGAAGCTTTCTTT. The rearrangement links TRBV3-1 (or the pseudogene TRBV3-2) to TRBJ1-1; D is undetermined. Germline-derived CDR1 and CDR2 are LGHDT and YNNKEL (reference sequence). The V end lost 0 bases, the J end lost 0 bases, and 5 bases lay between the germline ends. CDR3 size: 14 residues.

This chain uses TRBV6-2 or TRBV6-3 with TRBJ2-7; 14 bases match TRBD2. Germline CDR1 and CDR2: MNHEY and SVGEGT. The CDR3 consists of 19 residues. V was pared by 4 bases and J by 1 base, with 12 bases of the junction left unmatched. Written as DNA, the CDR3 is TGTGCCAGCAGTTCTCCCGGGACTAGCGGGAGTTATCCGTCCTACGAGCAGTACTTC. Encoded protein: CASSSPGTSGSYPSYEQYF.

The gene calls are TRBV18 and TRBJ2-1, with 8 bases identical to TRBD1. Germline V gene sequence: CDR1 KGHSH, CDR2 LQKENI. The CDR3 is made up of 15 amino acids. V was clipped by 2 bases and J by 10 bases; unmatched bases: 10. CDR3 nucleotide sequence: TGTGCCAGCTCACCATCTTCCGGACAGGGCAACGAGCAGTTCTTC. It encodes CASSPSSGQGNEQFF.

This chain uses TRBV24-1 with TRBJ2-7, with TRBD2 matching 10 bases. The CDR3 contains 14 residues. CDR1 is KGHDR and CDR2 is SFDVKD in the germline V gene. J gave up 3 bases and V 4 bases, and 2 bases lay outside the gene matches. The CDR3 DNA reads as TGTGCCACCAGTGACGGACTAGCGGTCTACGAGCAGTACTTC. This codes for CATSDGLAVYEQYF.

The V and J genes are TRBV3-1 (or the pseudogene TRBV3-2) and TRBJ2-7, with D perhaps TRBD2 (5 bases). This CDR3 region has 14 residues. V lost 2 bases to trimming and J lost 1 base, with 9 bases between them. Germline CDR1 LGHDT, CDR2 YNNKEL (reference sequence). The CDR3 coding sequence is TGTGCCAGCAGCCAACTACGGGGTTCCTACGAGCAGTACTTC. Encoded protein: CASSQLRGSYEQYF.

The V call is TRBV7-2, the J call TRBJ2-2; D is possibly TRBD1 (6 bases). This CDR3 region has 14 residues. Germline-derived CDR1 and CDR2 are SGHTA and FQGNSA. Between the trimmed V and J ends, which lost 5 bases and 1 base, there was a span of 8 bases. As DNA, the CDR3 is TGTGCCAGCAGCACGACAGGGAACACCGGGGAGCTGTTTTTT. Encoded protein: CASSTTGNTGELFF.

The V gene is TRBV28, the J gene TRBJ1-2; no reliable D call. CDR3 size: 13 residues. V was cut by 6 bases and J by 7 bases, with 15 bases left in between. Germline CDR1 and CDR2: MDHEN and SYDVKM. This chain's CDR3 is CASRPGGSGGYTF. DNA of the CDR3: TGTGCCAGCAGACCAGGAGGGTCGGGTGGCTACACCTTC.

The chain couples TRBV3-1 (or the pseudogene TRBV3-2) to TRBJ2-3, with TRBD2 matching over 11 bases. The CDR3 runs 15 residues. Germline V gene lookup returns CDR1 LGHDT and CDR2 YNNKEL (reference sequence). Germline trimming cut 7 bases from V and 2 bases from J; bases unmatched to any gene: 5. The CDR3 loop reads CASTGSGRVTDTQYF. For the CDR3, the DNA is TGTGCCAGCACGGGTAGCGGGAGGGTCACAGATACGCAGTATTTT.

The chain joins TRBV24-1 to TRBJ1-1; the match to TRBD1 covers 9 bases. The V and J ends lost 3 bases and 5 bases, in that order; junction bases with no gene match: 9. The V gene's germline CDR1 is KGHDR and CDR2 SFDVKD. The CDR3 has 16 residues. This CDR3 reads CATSDDTGTGNTEAFF. The DNA for the CDR3 is TGTGCCACCAGTGATGACACCGGGACAGGGAATACTGAAGCTTTCTTT.

The rearrangement links TRBV7-8 to TRBJ2-7; the D gene is possibly TRBD1 (6 bases). Between the trimmed V and J ends, which lost 5 bases and 5 bases, there was a span of 13 bases. The germline V gene encodes CDR1 SGHVS and CDR2 FQNEAQ. This CDR3 has 13 residues. The CDR3 DNA is TGTGCCAGCAGCCCAGTCAGGGGCGACGAGCAGTACTTC. This codes for CASSPVRGDEQYF.

Comment on this clone: Other DNA sequences in the same sample also yield this CDR3. This sequence joins TRBV6-5 and TRBJ2-7, with TRBD1 matching over 7 bases. The CDR3 is made up of 14 amino acids. V lost 0 bases, J lost 2 bases, and 1 base stayed unmatched. The germline gives CDR1 MNHEY, CDR2 SVGAGI. Here the CDR3 DNA reads TGTGCCAGCAGTTACTCGAGGGGGCCCTACGAGCAGTACTTC. Translated, it gives CASSYSRGPYEQYF.

This clone was observed a few times. V gene TRBV6-5 combines with J gene TRBJ1-2, with 12 nucleotides matching TRBD1. CDR1 and CDR2 (germline): MNHEY, SVGAGI. V lost 6 bases and J lost 2; bases outside the gene matches: 4. This CDR3 is built from 15 residues. In nucleotides, the CDR3 is TGTGCCAGCAGAGCCGGGACAGGGGGCAACTATGGCTACACCTTC. Translating gives CASRAGTGGNYGYTF.

The rearrangement uses TRBV5-1 and TRBJ2-5, with TRBD2 identical over 10 bases. The CDR3 runs to 16 residues. Germline V lookup: CDR1 SGHRS, CDR2 YFSETQ. The ends lost 3 bases at V and 5 bases at J; junction bases unmatched: 10. CDR3 DNA sequence: TGCGCCAGCAGCTCCGCGCTAGCGGGGGTAGGGGAGACCCAGTACTTC. This codes for CASSSALAGVGETQYF.

The gene calls are TRBV3-1 (or the pseudogene TRBV3-2) and TRBJ1-4, with D tentatively TRBD1 (5 bases). V lost 3 bases and J 4 bases, leaving 18 bases between the germline ends. The V gene's germline CDR1 is LGHDT and CDR2 YNNKEL (reference sequence). This CDR3 is built from 17 residues. For the CDR3, the DNA is TGTGCCAGCAGCCACCTATACCAGACAGAGTATAATGAAAAACTGTTTTTT. Protein: CASSHLYQTEYNEKLFF.

The chain is built from TRBV5-1 and TRBJ1-4, with 10 bases matching TRBD1. The V segment lost 4 bases and the J segment 6 bases; nucleotides outside the gene matches: 9. Germline V gene data show CDR1 as SGHRS and CDR2 as YFSETQ. The length of the CDR3 is 16 residues. Written as DNA, the CDR3 is TGCGCCAGCAGCCCCCGACAGGGGGCAATCGATGAAAAACTGTTTTTT. This codes for CASSPRQGAIDEKLFF.

This clone was seen once. J is TRBJ2-3 and V is TRBV2, with 9 bases fitting TRBD2. Germline V gene sequence: CDR1 SNHLY, CDR2 FYNNEI. The V gene end was trimmed by 8 bases and the J gene end by 9 bases; junction bases not matched to a gene: 12. The CDR3 extends over 14 amino acids. The CDR3 spells CASGERGVLNTQYF. The DNA of the CDR3 is TGTGCCAGCGGAGAGCGGGGGGTCCTGAACACGCAGTATTTT.

V is TRBV19 and J is TRBJ2-2; 11 nucleotides line up with TRBD1. The CDR3 consists of 15 residues. CDR1 is LNHDA and CDR2 is SQIVND in the germline V gene (reference sequence). V lost 6 bases to trimming and J lost 4 bases; unmatched junction nucleotides: 4. The CDR3 sequence: CASRSGTGGTGELFF. Written as DNA, the CDR3 is TGTGCCAGTAGATCCGGGACAGGGGGCACCGGGGAGCTGTTTTTT.

The count of this clone is one. The rearrangement joins TRBV28 to TRBJ2-4; 7 bases are a match to TRBD1. Germline V lookup: CDR1 MDHEN, CDR2 SYDVKM. Trimming removed 5 bases from V and 0 bases from J; junction bases left unmatched: 13. CDR3 length: 18 residues. The CDR3 DNA sequence: TGTGCCAGCAGTCCCCAGCCGGGACAGCTTCTAGCCAAAAACATTCAGTACTTC. The encoded protein is CASSPQPGQLLAKNIQYF.

CDR3 sequence reads: CASSPPQGAPQGTEAFF. In DNA form, the CDR3 reads TGTGCCAGCTCACCACCACAGGGGGCGCCCCAGGGCACTGAAGCTTTCTTT. This chain connects TRBV18 to TRBJ1-1; 9 nucleotides align to TRBD1. The V gene end was trimmed by 0 bases and the J gene end by 4 bases; junction bases not matched to a gene: 9. Germline V gene lookup returns CDR1 KGHSH and CDR2 LQKENI. This CDR3 region has 17 residues.

This clone was picked up a small number of times. The chain is built from TRBV27 and TRBJ1-3, with D possibly matching TRBD1 (5 bases). The ends were cut back, 5 bases at V and 4 bases at J, with 12 bases in the middle. The CDR3 consists of 14 residues. The germline CDR1 and CDR2 sequences are MNHEY and SMNVEV (reference sequence). This CDR3 reads CASSPQGFGNTIYF. As DNA, the CDR3 is TGTGCCAGCAGTCCGCAGGGTTTCGGAAACACCATATATTTT.

The V and J genes are TRBV6-5 and TRBJ1-1; TRBD1 is a possible D gene (5 bases). Germline CDR1 MNHEY, CDR2 SVGAGI. V was trimmed by 7 bases and J by 5 bases, leaving 17 bases between them. The CDR3 totals 14 residues. In nucleotides, the CDR3 is TGTGCCAGCACCCCGTTTCAGGGCTGGACTGAAGCTTTCTTT. This codes for CASTPFQGWTEAFF.